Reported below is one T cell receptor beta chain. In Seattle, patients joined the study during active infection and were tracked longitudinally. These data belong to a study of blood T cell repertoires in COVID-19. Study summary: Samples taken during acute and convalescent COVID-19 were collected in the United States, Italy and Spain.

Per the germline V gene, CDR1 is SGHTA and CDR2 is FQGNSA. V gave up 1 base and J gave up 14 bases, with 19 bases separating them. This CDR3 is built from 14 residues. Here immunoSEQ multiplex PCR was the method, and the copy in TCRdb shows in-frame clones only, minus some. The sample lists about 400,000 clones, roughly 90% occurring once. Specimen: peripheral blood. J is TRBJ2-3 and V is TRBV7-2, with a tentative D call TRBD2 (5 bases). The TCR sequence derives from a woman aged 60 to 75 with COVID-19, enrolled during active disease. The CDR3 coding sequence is TGTGCCAGCAGCTTAGAGAGGTTTGGACTGCCGGTGTATTTT. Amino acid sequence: CASSLERFGLPVYF.